This TCR beta chain was profiled in a study of cytomegalovirus exposure and HLA in healthy donors. Study-level results: Presence/absence analyses assumed roughly uniform sequencing depth across donors.

Germline CDR1 and CDR2: SGDLS and YYNGEE. With 7 bases removed from V and 0 bases from J, the gap between germline ends came to 14 bases. The length of the CDR3 is 14 residues. On this clone itself: Its antigen is unknown.

60 Vbeta and 13 Jbeta primers were used in PCR. Repertoires were generated with immunoSEQ multiplex PCR, while TCRdb's copy carries only in-frame clones and drops some. Of around 76,000 clones in the sample, around two thirds were seen once. Sequencing was carried out using PBMCs. The genes are TRBV9 and TRBJ2-7; D is possibly TRBD1 (5 bases). This TCR derives from a woman in her 50s in good health and CMV-seropositive. In DNA, the CDR3 is TGTGCCAGCTCCAAACAGGAGACCTCCTACGAGCAGTACTTC. The encoded protein is CASSKQETSYEQYF.